This TCR beta chain was obtained from a study of identical twins. Study outcomes and limitations: Carriage of fewer insertions was seen in abundant cord blood beta clonotypes, whereas memory repertoires showed none.

TCRdb recomputed calls from the 5' RACE reads with MiXCR, one row per CDR3 protein. The sample has about 530,000 distinct CDR3 sequences, about 22% seen once; the top ten hold about 0.48%. J lost 7 bases, V lost 6 bases, and 11 bases had no gene match. CDR3 size: 16 residues. CDR1 is SQVTM, CDR2 ANQGSEA, per germline. Points on this clonotype: Antigen: not known.

These same data were also listed under a study on yellow fever vaccine responses in identical twins.

The sequence was collected from a woman in her late teens or twenties in good health. The chain couples TRBV29-1 to TRBJ2-1; 14 nucleotides line up with TRBD2. The specimen sequenced was CD4+ T cells sorted from blood. The CDR3, as DNA: TGCAGCGTCGAGGGACTAGCGGGGGCCTCTATTAATGAGCAGTTCTTC. This gives the protein CSVEGLAGASINEQFF.